Listed below are T cell receptor beta chains from one sample, sequenced in a study of metastatic and nonmetastatic thyroid tumors. TCRdb re-analyzed the PCR reads using MiXCR. The repertoire includes some 7,000 clones, roughly a third of them detected once, and 10% to 15% sits in the top ten. Sequenced sample: adjacent normal tissue. The receptors were sampled from a female donor with papillary thyroid cancer or a benign thyroid nodule (not recorded which). Some clones in this sample may be carry-over from other donors' samples. The CDR3 runs from the conserved cysteine through the conserved F or W. Each record gives: J gene, V gene, D gene, clone size, CDR3 protein, CDR3 DNA. D genes are given only for firm matches. For some rows the clone size is stated as once, few or many, or as a class when expanded; others skip it.

>TRBJ1-1|TRBV11-3|.|.
CASSLKGGRVNAEAFF
TGTGCCAGCAGCTTAAAAGGTGGGAGGGTGAACGCTGAAGCTTTCTTT
>TRBJ1-2|TRBV20-1|.|.
CSAIDGTIYGYTF
TGCAGTGCTATTGATGGGACCATCTATGGCTACACCTTC
>TRBJ2-7|TRBV2|.|.
CASSPSGAYEQYF
TGTGCCAGCAGTCCTTCCGGGGCCTACGAGCAGTACTTC
>TRBJ1-1|TRBV6-1|.|few
CASSGKWAAPNTEAFF
TGTGCCAGCAGTGGAAAATGGGCAGCACCGAACACTGAAGCTTTCTTT
>TRBJ1-5|TRBV7-8|TRBD1|few
CASSPGQGNQPQHF
TGTGCCAGCAGCCCCGGACAGGGGAACCAGCCCCAGCATTTT
>TRBJ1-1|TRBV18|.|.
CASSPPMTANTEAFF
TGTGCCAGCTCACCACCGATGACAGCGAACACTGAAGCTTTCTTT
>TRBJ2-7|TRBV6-1|.|.
CASKMDFEGGYEQYF
TGTGCCAGCAAGATGGACTTCGAAGGGGGTTACGAGCAGTACTTC
>TRBJ2-7|TRBV5-1|TRBD2|large
CASSLDGRSEQYF
TGCGCCAGCAGCTTGGACGGGAGGAGCGAGCAGTACTTC
>TRBJ1-5|TRBV19|.|.
CASSIANRPDQPQHF
TGTGCCAGTAGTATAGCGAACCGCCCAGATCAGCCCCAGCATTTT
>TRBJ1-2|TRBV15|.|few
CATSRERLNYGYTF
TGTGCCACCAGCAGAGAACGATTAAACTATGGCTACACCTTC
>TRBJ2-1|TRBV12-3/TRBV12-4|TRBD2|few
CASSFGGRDYNEQFF
TGTGCCAGCAGTTTTGGAGGGAGGGACTACAATGAGCAGTTCTTC
>TRBJ1-2|TRBV5-1|.|.
CASSSDFNYGYTF
TGCGCCAGCAGTTCGGACTTTAACTATGGCTACACCTTC
>TRBJ2-7|TRBV20-1|TRBD2|few
CSARGSSGRTYEQYF
TGCAGTGCTAGGGGTTCTAGCGGGAGAACCTACGAGCAGTACTTC
>TRBJ1-5|TRBV20-1|TRBD1|.
CSATPGGWSQPQHF
TGCAGTGCTACCCCAGGGGGCTGGAGTCAGCCCCAGCATTTT
>TRBJ1-2|TRBV6-1|TRBD1|few
CASSVRTGEYGYTF
TGTGCCAGCAGTGTGAGGACAGGGGAGTATGGCTACACCTTC
>TRBJ1-1|TRBV19|.|.
CASSIVKVRTEAFF
TGTGCCAGTAGTATAGTTAAAGTAAGGACTGAAGCTTTCTTT
>TRBJ1-1|TRBV20-1|.|.
CSARPDSFMNTEAFF
TGCAGTGCTAGACCCGATTCCTTCATGAACACTGAAGCTTTCTTT
>TRBJ1-5|TRBV28|TRBD1|.
CASRFTGGMKYSNQPQHF
TGTGCCAGCAGATTTACAGGGGGGATGAAATATAGCAATCAGCCCCAGCATTTT
>TRBJ2-7|TRBV11-3|.|.
CASSLEGPEGYEQYF
TGTGCCAGCAGCTTAGAGGGACCGGAGGGCTACGAGCAGTACTTC
>TRBJ1-3|TRBV5-1|.|once
CASSLQGNSGNTIYF
TGCGCCAGCAGCTTGCAGGGAAACTCTGGAAACACCATATATTTT
>TRBJ2-1|TRBV15|TRBD2|many
CATERREYGNEQFF
TGTGCCACTGAAAGGCGGGAGTATGGGAATGAGCAGTTCTTC
>TRBJ2-1|TRBV12-3/TRBV12-4|.|medium-sized
CASSAPGGYQSYNEQFF
TGTGCCAGCAGTGCCCCAGGCGGCTACCAATCCTACAATGAGCAGTTCTTC
>TRBJ2-7|TRBV6-1|.|.
CASSTGRAYEQYF
TGTGCCAGCAGTACAGGCAGAGCCTACGAGCAGTACTTC
>TRBJ2-7|TRBV11-2|.|.
CASSPGDSSSYEQYF
TGTGCCAGCAGCCCAGGGGACTCAAGCTCCTACGAGCAGTACTTC
>TRBJ2-1|TRBV29-1|.|few
CSARQGGSEQFF
TGCAGCGCGAGACAGGGAGGCAGTGAGCAGTTCTTC
>TRBJ1-6|TRBV27|.|few
CASSLRENPSSSLHF
TGTGCCAGCAGTTTACGGGAGAACCCGTCTAGCTCCCTCCACTTT
>TRBJ1-6|TRBV2|.|.
CASSESRSYNSPLHF
TGTGCCAGCAGTGAAAGCCGCTCCTATAATTCACCCCTCCACTTT
>TRBJ2-1|TRBV7-3|TRBD1|few
CASSLRQGTHNEQFF
TGTGCCAGCAGCTTAAGACAGGGAACCCACAATGAGCAGTTCTTC
>TRBJ2-2|TRBV6-1|.|.
CASSGQNTGELFF
TGTGCCAGCAGTGGACAGAACACCGGGGAGCTGTTTTTT